A selection of T cell receptor beta chains follows, all from one sample in a study of blood T cell repertoires in COVID-19. Profiled with immunoSEQ multiplex PCR; TCRdb holds only in-frame clones, not every one. The sample yields 300,000 to 400,000 clones, around 90% seen once. The sequenced sample was PBMCs or T cells enriched from blood (not recorded which). The receptor set was obtained from a man aged 25-45 years who had recovered from COVID-19. Each CDR3 is given with its conserved first and last residue. The D gene is left open where the match is weak. Size is omitted from some rows. Given values are once, few, many or a class for expanded clones.

.,TRBJ1-1,TRBV10-3,TRBD1,TGTGCCATCAGCCGACAGGGACAGAGTACTGAAGCTTTCTTT,CAISRQGQSTEAFF
.,TRBJ2-3,TRBV13,TRBD2,TGTGCCAGCAGCTCCGGGACTAGCGCATCCCGCCGGGGCACAGATACGCAGTATTTT,CASSSGTSASRRGTDTQYF
.,TRBJ1-2,TRBV6-5,TRBD1,TGTGCCAGCAGGGGAGCCGGGACAGGGGGCGTCTACACCTTC,CASRGAGTGGVYTF
.,TRBJ1-2,TRBV5-1,.,TGCGCCAGCAGCCAGGACAGTCAAGCTAACTATGGCTACACCTTC,CASSQDSQANYGYTF
few,TRBJ1-2,TRBV5-4,.,TGTGCCAGCAGCTTGGACGGGGGCGGGGGGCGATCCTATGGCTACACCTTC,CASSLDGGGGRSYGYTF
.,TRBJ2-5,TRBV28,.,TGTGCCAGCAGTACTCCGCTTGAAGAGACCCAGTACTTC,CASSTPLEETQYF
.,TRBJ2-2,TRBV7-2,TRBD2,TGTGCCAGCAGCTTGCGGGGGGGCCTGTCCGGGGAGCTGTTTTTT,CASSLRGGLSGELFF
.,TRBJ1-2,TRBV27,.,TGTGCCAGCAGTCCACGGTGGGGGGGGCCAATTGGCTATGGCTACACCTTC,CASSPRWGGPIGYGYTF
.,TRBJ1-2,TRBV7-9,.,TGTGCCAGCAGCCCGGGCTATGGCTACACCTTC,CASSPGYGYTF
.,TRBJ1-5,TRBV24-1,.,TGTGCCACCTCGGGGGATAGCAATCAGCCCCAGCATTTT,CATSGDSNQPQHF
.,TRBJ2-3,TRBV5-1,TRBD1,TGCGCCAGCAGCCGATTAGGGACAGTTGGAACAGATACGCAGTATTTT,CASSRLGTVGTDTQYF
.,TRBJ1-1,TRBV6-5,.,TGTGCCAGCAGTTACCTCGGTAGGGTCCGGGGCACTGAAGCTTTCTTT,CASSYLGRVRGTEAFF
.,TRBJ1-5,TRBV10-1,.,TGCGCCAGCAGCTTTGACTTAGCGGGCAATCAGCCCCAGCATTTT,CASSFDLAGNQPQHF
.,TRBJ2-7,TRBV30,.,TGTGCCTGGAGTTTATTTAGGCTAGCCCGGGGCTACGAGCAGTACTTC,CAWSLFRLARGYEQYF
.,TRBJ2-7,TRBV3-1/TRBV3-2,.,TGTGCCAGCAGCCAAGATTACCAGACCTACGAGCAGTACTTC,CASSQDYQTYEQYF
.,TRBJ2-7,TRBV15,.,TGTGCCACCAGCAGAGTGGAGGGTGGGGCGAGCGAGCAGTACTTC,CATSRVEGGASEQYF
.,TRBJ1-3,TRBV7-8,.,TGTGCCAGCAGCTTAAATGTGGGCAGGATATCTGGAAACACCATATATTTT,CASSLNVGRISGNTIYF
.,TRBJ2-5,TRBV18,TRBD1,TGTGCCAGCTCGCGCCGACAGGGGATGGGAGAGACCCAGTACTTC,CASSRRQGMGETQYF
.,TRBJ2-3,TRBV5-1,.,TGCGCCAGCAGCTTGAGGGGCCCCACAGATACGCAGTATTTT,CASSLRGPTDTQYF
many,TRBJ2-5,TRBV2,.,TGTGCCAGCAGTGGGAGCAGCCAAGAGACCCAGTACTTC,CASSGSSQETQYF
.,TRBJ1-1,TRBV19,TRBD1,TGTGCCAGTAGTAACCGGGTGCAGGGGGTTCCTGAAGCTTTCTTT,CASSNRVQGVPEAFF
.,TRBJ2-7,TRBV18,.,TGTGCCAGCTCGTCGGACAGAGACTACGAGCAGTACTTC,CASSSDRDYEQYF